Listed here are 25 T cell receptor beta chains from one sample, sequenced in a study of blood T cell repertoires in COVID-19. Using immunoSEQ multiplex PCR, the repertoire was profiled, and TCRdb retains in-frame clones only, with some absent. There are about 300,000 clones in the sample; nearly 90% occur only once, and 2.9% lies in the top ten. The specimen sequenced was PBMCs or T cells enriched from blood (not recorded which). Source of these receptors: a woman between 50 and 59 years old who had been exposed to COVID-19.

The V and J genes are TRBV19 and TRBJ1-1, with D tentatively TRBD1 (5 bases). CDR1 and CDR2 (germline): LNHDA, SQIVND (reference sequence). This CDR3 has 13 residues. Trimming pared 4 bases from V and 3 bases from J, leaving 9 bases between. CDR3 in amino acids: CASSTGWDTEAFF. CDR3 DNA: TGTGCCAGTAGTACAGGGTGGGACACTGAAGCTTTCTTT. The complete variable domain, with remaining parts taken from reference TRBV19 and TRBJ1-1, reads DGGITQSPKYLFRKEGQNVTLSCEQNLNHDAMYWYRQDPGQGLRLIYYSQIVNDFQKGDIAEGYSVSREKKESFPLTVTSAQKNPTAFYLCASSTGWDTEAFFGQGTRLTVV.

The chain uses TRBV3-1 (or the pseudogene TRBV3-2) and TRBJ2-6, with TRBD1 identical over 7 bases. V shed 2 bases and J 3 bases; nucleotides not matched to a gene: 4. There are 16 residues in the CDR3. Germline-derived CDR1 and CDR2 are LGHDT and YNNKEL (reference sequence). The CDR3 DNA is TGTGCCAGCAGCCAAAGACAGGGAATTGGGGCCAACGTCCTGACTTTC. Translated, it gives CASSQRQGIGANVLTF.

J is TRBJ2-3 and V is TRBV5-1; 14 bases map to TRBD2. Germline trimming cut 3 bases from V and 2 bases from J; bases unmatched to any gene: 5. The length of the CDR3 is 17 residues. Per germline, CDR1 SGHRS and CDR2 YFSETQ. The CDR3 nucleotides read TGCGCCAGCAGCTATCGACTAGCGGGGGGGGACACAGATACGCAGTATTTT. Translated, it gives CASSYRLAGGDTDTQYF. Supplemented by reference TRBV5-1 and TRBJ2-3, the full variable domain reads KAGVTQTPRYLIKTRGQQVTLSCSPISGHRSVSWYQQTPGQGLQFLFEYFSETQRNKGNFPGRFSGRQFSNSRSEMNVSTLELGDSALYLCASSYRLAGGDTDTQYFGPGTRLTVL.

The chain has TRBV18 and TRBJ2-5; TRBD2 is a possible D gene (6 bases). This CDR3 region has 15 residues. Trimming left V 1 base short and J 3 bases short, with 12 bases between. CDR1 is KGHSH and CDR2 is LQKENI in the germline V gene. CDR3 loop: CASSPLPTSKETQYF. Here the CDR3 DNA reads TGTGCCAGCTCACCACTCCCAACTAGCAAAGAGACCCAGTACTTC.

The rearrangement links TRBV7-2 to TRBJ2-2, with TRBD1 as a possible D gene (6 bases). The V gene's germline CDR1 is SGHTA and CDR2 FQGNSA. The CDR3 runs 17 residues. The V end was cut by 5 bases, the J end by 5 bases, with 21 bases between. The DNA of the CDR3 is TGTGCCAGCAGCCCCCACTTGGGGGCAGGGTCAACCGGGGAGCTGTTTTTT. Translation gives CASSPHLGAGSTGELFF.

This chain links TRBV3-1 (or the pseudogene TRBV3-2) with TRBJ1-5; possibly TRBD1 for D (6 bases). Trimming shortened V by 0 bases and J by 6 bases, and 12 bases separated the two germline ends. Germline-derived CDR1 and CDR2 are LGHDT and YNNKEL (reference sequence). The CDR3 length is 15 residues. The CDR3 spells CASSQDLGGAQPQHF. The CDR3 DNA reads as TGTGCCAGCAGCCAAGATCTTGGGGGGGCTCAGCCCCAGCATTTT.

Of note for this clone: It is unclear where the CDR3 begins or ends on the DNA, so no DNA is shown, and the CDR3 is as TCRdb lists it. The genes are TRBV4-1 and TRBJ2-5; TRBD2 is the table's D call and was not checked against the DNA. Counting both end residues, the CDR3 totals 15 amino acids. Germline values: CDR1 MGHRA, CDR2 YSYEKL. This chain's CDR3 is CASSISWGGGAPQYF.

The chain employs TRBV19 and TRBJ2-2; possible D gene TRBD2, 5 bases. Germline V gene sequence: CDR1 LNHDA, CDR2 SQIVND (reference sequence). The CDR3 length is 14 residues. V was clipped by 5 bases and J by 4 bases, with 11 bases between them. The CDR3 loop is CASSPEGSTGELFF. The CDR3 DNA is TGTGCCAGTAGTCCTGAGGGATCCACCGGGGAGCTGTTTTTT.

The V call is TRBV19, the J call TRBJ2-7; 7 bases map to TRBD1. Germline trimming cut 6 bases from V and 7 bases from J; bases unmatched to any gene: 6. The CDR3 loop spans 12 amino acids. CDR1 is LNHDA, CDR2 SQIVND, per germline (reference sequence). The DNA for the CDR3 is TGTGCCAGTAGACGGGACAGTGGGGAGCAGTACTTC. Its protein product is CASRRDSGEQYF.

A single count supports this clone. The V gene is TRBV4-1, the J gene TRBJ1-2, with 9 nucleotides matching TRBD1. Germline CDR1 is MGHRA and CDR2 is YSYEKL. The J segment lost 2 bases and the V segment lost 4 bases, leaving 5 bases of the junction unmatched. The CDR3 has 15 amino acids. In nucleotides, the CDR3 is TGCGCCAGCAGCCCGACGGACAGGGGCAACTATGGCTACACCTTC. This translates into CASSPTDRGNYGYTF.

The CDR3, as DNA: TGTGCCAGCAGCGTAGGAACTAGACTACAAGAGACCCAGTACTTC. It encodes CASSVGTRLQETQYF. The chain uses TRBV9 and TRBJ2-5; perhaps TRBD2 as D (5 bases). Germline assignment: CDR1 SGDLS and CDR2 YYNGEE. The CDR3 is 15 residues long. The V gene lost 0 bases and the J gene lost 2 bases, with 11 bases spanning the gap.

This clone was detected once. The chain recombines TRBV5-4 with TRBJ2-7; 8 bases map to TRBD2. Trimming took 4 bases from V and 0 from J; bases not matched to a gene: 12. The CDR3 length is 17 residues. The germline V gene encodes CDR1 SGHNT and CDR2 YYREEE (reference sequence). CDR3 residues: CASSPRIAGPISYEQYF. CDR3 coding DNA: TGTGCCAGCAGCCCACGTATAGCGGGGCCGATCTCCTACGAGCAGTACTTC.

The chain has TRBV5-4 and TRBJ1-2; a possible D gene is TRBD1 (5 bases). Germline V gene data show CDR1 as SGHNT and CDR2 as YYREEE (reference sequence). This CDR3 comprises 15 residues. The germline V and J ends were trimmed by 4 bases and 3 bases, with 16 bases remaining between them. In DNA, the CDR3 is TGTGCCAGCAGCCTTTTGCGGGGGGTGTACTATGGCTACACCTTC. It yields the protein CASSLLRGVYYGYTF. The full variable domain, in which reference TRBV5-4 and TRBJ1-2 provide the parts outside the CDR3, is ETGVTQSPTHLIKTRGQQVTLRCSSQSGHNTVSWYQQALGQGPQFIFQYYREEENGRGNFPPRFSGLQFPNYSSELNVNALELDDSALYLCASSLLRGVYYGYTFGSGTRLTVV.

This chain connects TRBV19 to TRBJ1-2; 11 positions agree with TRBD1. V dropped 6 bases and J dropped 5; count of bases not matched to a gene: 8. The CDR3 contains 15 residues. CDR1 and CDR2 (germline): LNHDA, SQIVND (reference sequence). The CDR3 DNA sequence: TGTGCCAGTAGCCCGGGCGGGACAGGGGGATATGGCTACACCTTC. It encodes CASSPGGTGGYGYTF.

This sequence joins TRBV5-5 and TRBJ1-3; no definite D call. The length of the CDR3 is 15 residues. Germline assignment: CDR1 SGHKS and CDR2 YYEKEE (reference sequence). V was pared by 4 bases and J by 2 bases, with 13 bases between. The CDR3 here is CASSPGVRAGNTIYF. CDR3 nucleotides: TGTGCCAGCAGCCCTGGTGTCCGGGCTGGAAACACCATATATTTT. The full variable domain, completed using reference TRBV5-5 and TRBJ1-3, is DAGVTQSPTHLIKTRGQQVTLRCSPISGHKSVSWYQQVLGQGPQFIFQYYEKEERGRGNFPDRFSARQFPNYSSELNVNALLLGDSALYLCASSPGVRAGNTIYFGEGSWLTVV.

V is TRBV19 and J is TRBJ1-1; D call uncertain. The V gene's germline CDR1 is LNHDA and CDR2 SQIVND (reference sequence). V shed 1 base and J shed 1 base, with 10 bases lying between them. The CDR3 loop spans 15 amino acids. CDR3 residues: CASSIVFGGNTEAFF. The DNA for the CDR3 is TGTGCCAGTAGTATAGTTTTCGGCGGGAACACTGAAGCTTTCTTT.

This chain links TRBV6-5 with TRBJ1-5, with D perhaps TRBD1 (6 bases). Per the germline V gene, CDR1 is MNHEY and CDR2 is SVGAGI. The CDR3 consists of 12 residues. The germline V and J ends were trimmed by 6 bases and 5 bases, with 8 bases remaining between them. DNA for the CDR3: TGTGCCAGCAGCCAGGGGTATCAGCCCCAGCATTTT. It is translated as CASSQGYQPQHF.

In its sample, this clone was seen once. Distinct nucleotide sequences in the sample also encode this CDR3. This sequence joins TRBV5-1 and TRBJ1-1; TRBD1 matches at 8 bases. The V and J ends lost 0 bases and 0 bases, in that order; junction bases with no gene match: 4. The CDR3 contains 16 residues. Germline V CDR1 and CDR2: SGHRS, YFSETQ. The CDR3 region is CASSLGTGGMNTEAFF. CDR3 nucleotide sequence: TGCGCCAGCAGCTTGGGTACAGGGGGAATGAACACTGAAGCTTTCTTT.

The V call is TRBV4-1, the J call TRBJ1-1; a possible D gene is TRBD1 (5 bases). With 3 bases removed from V and 4 bases from J, the gap between germline ends came to 9 bases. Germline V gene lookup returns CDR1 MGHRA and CDR2 YSYEKL. The CDR3 extends over 13 amino acids. CDR3 in amino acids: CASSQGRFTEAFF. The DNA of the CDR3 is TGCGCCAGCAGCCAGGGGCGATTCACTGAAGCTTTCTTT.

V and J are TRBV4-1 and TRBJ1-1, with D perhaps TRBD1 (6 bases). The V and J ends lost 2 bases and 4 bases respectively, with 11 bases between them. The germline V gene has CDR1 MGHRA and CDR2 YSYEKL. The CDR3 is made up of 14 amino acids. CDR3 coding DNA: TGCGCCAGCAGCCAACCGACAGGCACCACTGAAGCTTTCTTT. It encodes CASSQPTGTTEAFF.

The V call is TRBV30, the J call TRBJ2-7; tentatively, D is TRBD2 (5 bases). The germline CDR1 and CDR2 sequences are GTSNPN and SVGIG (reference sequence). CDR3 length: 14 residues. V dropped 2 bases and J dropped 2 bases, with 13 bases sitting between them. CDR3 sequence: CAWSLSGRPYEQYF. Written as DNA, the CDR3 is TGTGCCTGGAGTTTGTCGGGGAGACCCTACGAGCAGTACTTC.

The chain employs TRBV7-2 and TRBJ2-2; TRBD2 aligns across 10 bases. Germline-derived CDR1 and CDR2 are SGHTA and FQGNSA. J lost 2 bases, V lost 5 bases, and 2 bases had no gene match. The CDR3 sequence is 15 residues long. This chain's CDR3 is CASSRTSGNTGELFF. The DNA for the CDR3 is TGTGCCAGCAGCCGGACTAGCGGCAACACCGGGGAGCTGTTTTTT.

V usage is TRBV5-4 and J usage is TRBJ1-1, with D tentatively TRBD1 (6 bases). The germline V and J ends were trimmed by 4 bases and 5 bases, with 15 bases remaining between them. Germline assignment: CDR1 SGHNT and CDR2 YYREEE (reference sequence). There are 14 residues in the CDR3. The CDR3 protein is CASSMAQGKTEAFF. CDR3 sequence (DNA): TGTGCCAGCAGCATGGCACAGGGAAAAACTGAAGCTTTCTTT.

This sequence joins TRBV5-1 and TRBJ2-3; TRBD2 matches at 10 bases. Germline V gene lookup returns CDR1 SGHRS and CDR2 YFSETQ. V dropped 2 bases and J dropped 1; count of bases not matched to a gene: 7. The CDR3 length is 17 residues. The CDR3 nucleotides read TGCGCCAGCAGCTTAAGCGGGACTAGCGTTGGCACAGATACGCAGTATTTT. Amino acids: CASSLSGTSVGTDTQYF. Full variable domain (outside the CDR3, taken from reference TRBV5-1 and TRBJ2-3): KAGVTQTPRYLIKTRGQQVTLSCSPISGHRSVSWYQQTPGQGLQFLFEYFSETQRNKGNFPGRFSGRQFSNSRSEMNVSTLELGDSALYLCASSLSGTSVGTDTQYFGPGTRLTVL.

The gene calls are TRBV19 and TRBJ1-5; 8 bases are shared with TRBD1. This CDR3 has 16 amino acids. Unmatched junction bases numbered 9, after V lost 1 base and J lost 7 bases. Germline values: CDR1 LNHDA, CDR2 SQIVND (reference sequence). CDR3 in amino acids: CASSIGWQGAKQPQHF. DNA for the CDR3: TGTGCCAGTAGTATAGGCTGGCAGGGGGCTAAGCAGCCCCAGCATTTT.